The 30 T cell receptor beta chains below were found in one sample sequenced in a study of blood T cell repertoires in COVID-19. Measured with immunoSEQ multiplex PCR; TCRdb has only the in-frame clones, and not every one. Of a few hundred thousand clones listed, 88% are singletons. Sequencing used PBMCs or T cells enriched from blood (not recorded which). These receptors all come from a woman aged 50 to 60 who had recovered from COVID-19.

V gene TRBV18 combines with J gene TRBJ2-1, with TRBD2 identical over 10 bases. V lost 3 bases to trimming and J lost 4 bases; unmatched junction nucleotides: 3. CDR1 is KGHSH, CDR2 LQKENI, per germline. The CDR3 length is 15 residues. The CDR3 sequence is CASSPGLADYNEQFF. CDR3 nucleotide sequence: TGTGCCAGCTCACCTGGACTAGCGGATTACAATGAGCAGTTCTTC.

The genes are TRBV3-1 (or the pseudogene TRBV3-2) and TRBJ2-5, with D unclear. V was pared by 1 base and J by 1 base, with 7 bases between. The CDR3 has 14 amino acids. Per the germline V gene, CDR1 is LGHDT and CDR2 is YNNKEL (reference sequence). The CDR3 region is CASSQVGVQETQYF. Written as DNA, the CDR3 is TGTGCCAGCAGCCAAGTAGGAGTCCAAGAGACCCAGTACTTC.

The chain couples TRBV28 to TRBJ2-7; no clear D gene. CDR1 is MDHEN, CDR2 SYDVKM, per germline. The length of the CDR3 is 14 residues. Trimming took off 4 bases at V and 0 bases at J, with 10 bases between the two ends. The CDR3 protein is CASSSLDISYEQYF. DNA for the CDR3: TGTGCCAGCAGTTCACTTGACATCTCCTACGAGCAGTACTTC.

The chain recombines TRBV28 with TRBJ1-1, with no clear D. Germline CDR1 MDHEN, CDR2 SYDVKM. Trimming removed 2 bases from V and 1 base from J, with 11 bases in between. CDR3 length: 15 residues. The CDR3 here is CASSLAGRGNTEAFF. In DNA, the CDR3 is TGTGCCAGCAGTTTAGCGGGTCGCGGGAACACTGAAGCTTTCTTT.

This clone is a singleton in its sample. The J gene is TRBJ1-6, the V gene TRBV7-8; 7 nucleotides align to TRBD1. With 2 bases clipped from V and 8 bases from J, the junction kept 3 bases outside the gene matches. Germline assignment: CDR1 SGHVS and CDR2 FQNEAQ. CDR3 length equals 14 residues. The CDR3 sequence is CASSLRQGDSPLHF. CDR3 DNA sequence: TGTGCCAGCAGCTTAAGACAGGGAGATTCACCCCTCCACTTT.

This clone was found once. V gene TRBV11-1 combines with J gene TRBJ2-7, with 10 nucleotides matching TRBD2. J was trimmed by 7 bases and V by 6 bases; bases with no gene match: 9. The germline V gene encodes CDR1 SGHAT and CDR2 FQDESV (reference sequence). The length of the CDR3 is 14 residues. The CDR3 DNA reads as TGTGCCAGCAGAACTAGCGGGACACCGAGGGAGCAGTACTTC. Encoded protein: CASRTSGTPREQYF.

The rearrangement links TRBV28 to TRBJ1-2, with D unresolved. The germline V gene has CDR1 MDHEN and CDR2 SYDVKM. Trimming left V 7 bases short and J 2 bases short, with 14 bases between. This CDR3 is 14 amino acids long. In DNA, the CDR3 is TGTGCCAGCATCACAGCAGGTACCAACTATGGCTACACCTTC. Translating it yields CASITAGTNYGYTF.

This clone was picked up one time. The genes are TRBV9 and TRBJ1-1, with no clear D. Germline V gives CDR1 SGDLS, CDR2 YYNGEE. The V end lost 0 bases, the J end lost 5 bases, and 11 bases lay between the germline ends. The CDR3 is 14 amino acids. CDR3 nucleotides: TGTGCCAGCAGCGTAGAGAGTACGGGAACTGAAGCTTTCTTT. Its protein product is CASSVESTGTEAFF.

This rearrangement joins TRBV18 to TRBJ2-5; maybe TRBD1 (6 bases). The germline CDR1 and CDR2 sequences are KGHSH and LQKENI. The CDR3 spans 15 residues. V lost 3 bases to trimming and J lost 2 bases, with 13 bases between them. Here the CDR3 reads CASSPRPDRQETQYF. CDR3 nucleotides: TGTGCCAGCTCACCCCGCCCGGACAGACAAGAGACCCAGTACTTC.

V is TRBV7-2 and J is TRBJ2-7; D is uncertain. CDR1 is SGHTA and CDR2 is FQGNSA in the germline V gene. There are 12 residues in the CDR3. Trimming stripped 5 bases from V and 3 bases from J, with 8 bases between. CDR3 loop: CASSQVVYEQYF. In DNA form, the CDR3 reads TGTGCCAGCAGCCAGGTAGTCTACGAGCAGTACTTC.

The chain employs TRBV15 and TRBJ2-7; D is perhaps TRBD2 (5 bases). The CDR3 has 14 residues. V lost 0 bases and J lost 6, with 12 bases in between. Germline V lookup: CDR1 LNHNV, CDR2 YYDKDF (reference sequence). The CDR3 reads CATSRERVGSEQYF. As DNA, the CDR3 is TGTGCCACCAGCAGAGAACGGGTGGGGAGCGAGCAGTACTTC.

Concerning this clone: The same CDR3 arises from other DNA sequences in this sample as well. J is TRBJ1-5 and V is TRBV7-2; 7 bases map to TRBD1. Germline CDR1 SGHTA, CDR2 FQGNSA. CDR3 length equals 14 residues. With 5 bases clipped from V and 1 base from J, the junction kept 2 bases outside the gene matches. CDR3: CASSRDRSNQPQHF. In nucleotides, the CDR3 is TGTGCCAGCAGCCGGGACAGAAGCAATCAGCCCCAGCATTTT.

The V call is TRBV6-2 or TRBV6-3, the J call TRBJ2-7; 10 bases are a match to TRBD2. V shed 6 bases and J 3 bases; nucleotides not matched to a gene: 8. Germline V gene sequence: CDR1 MNHEY, CDR2 SVGEGT. This CDR3 has 15 amino acids. The CDR3 loop reads CASSSPPSGSYEQYF. The CDR3 DNA follows: TGTGCCAGCAGCTCCCCGCCTAGCGGGAGCTACGAGCAGTACTTC.

The J gene is TRBJ2-1, the V gene TRBV11-2, with 8 bases lining up with TRBD2. V dropped 5 bases and J dropped 5; count of bases not matched to a gene: 8. This CDR3 has 15 residues. CDR1 is SGHAT and CDR2 is FQNNGV in the germline V gene. In DNA, the CDR3 is TGTGCCAGCAGCCCGGGTAGCGGGATTGACAATGAGCAGTTCTTC. Protein: CASSPGSGIDNEQFF.

This rearrangement joins TRBV7-3 to TRBJ2-2, with D maybe TRBD2 (5 bases). Germline-derived CDR1 and CDR2 are SGHTA and FQGTGA. Trimming removed 2 bases at V and 6 bases at J, with 16 bases between. The CDR3 has 16 residues. The CDR3 spells CASSLASTRGPGELFF. The CDR3 region has the DNA TGTGCCAGCAGCTTAGCCTCTACTAGAGGGCCCGGGGAGCTGTTTTTT.

This chain connects TRBV5-4 to TRBJ2-7; D may be TRBD2 (6 bases). Germline V lookup: CDR1 SGHNT, CDR2 YYREEE (reference sequence). The CDR3 runs to 17 residues. V lost 0 bases and J lost 5, with 21 bases in between. The CDR3 nucleotides are TGTGCCAGCAGCTTGGCCCCGTTCACGGGAGTTTCCGACGAGCAGTACTTC. Residues: CASSLAPFTGVSDEQYF.

The rearrangement uses TRBV19 and TRBJ1-6; 7 bases line up with TRBD1. Per germline, CDR1 LNHDA and CDR2 SQIVND (reference sequence). The CDR3 totals 14 residues. With 6 bases clipped from V and 8 bases from J, the junction kept 7 bases outside the gene matches. The CDR3 DNA reads TGTGCCAGTAGCCAAACAGGGGTCGATTCACCCCTCCACTTT. This translates into CASSQTGVDSPLHF.

The chain combines TRBV27 with TRBJ2-1, with 8 bases aligning to TRBD1. Germline V CDR1 and CDR2: MNHEY, SMNVEV (reference sequence). CDR3 size: 16 residues. V lost 2 bases and J lost 9; bases outside the gene matches: 12. The CDR3 sequence is CASSLPAGRGPAEQFF. In DNA, the CDR3 is TGTGCCAGCAGTTTACCGGCCGGCAGGGGGCCGGCTGAGCAGTTCTTC.

This clone was detected only once. This rearrangement joins TRBV3-1 (or the pseudogene TRBV3-2) to TRBJ2-1; 9 nucleotides line up with TRBD1. With 1 base clipped from V and 3 bases from J, the junction kept 4 bases outside the gene matches. The germline V gene has CDR1 LGHDT and CDR2 YNNKEL (reference sequence). The CDR3 consists of 16 residues. The CDR3: CASSQVTDRGYNEQFF. In DNA form, the CDR3 reads TGTGCCAGCAGCCAAGTTACGGACAGGGGCTACAATGAGCAGTTCTTC.

For this clone: The same CDR3 can be traced to other DNA sequences in this sample. The chain has TRBV6-2 or TRBV6-3 and TRBJ2-7; TRBD2 agrees at 12 bases. Germline values: CDR1 MNHEY, CDR2 SVGEGT. The CDR3 spans 14 residues. The V and J ends lost 5 bases and 2 bases, in that order; junction bases with no gene match: 1. This chain's CDR3 is CASSRLAGAYEQYF. CDR3 nucleotide sequence: TGTGCCAGCAGTCGACTAGCGGGGGCCTACGAGCAGTACTTC.

This chain links TRBV7-9 with TRBJ1-3; 7 nucleotides match TRBD1. CDR1 is SEHNR and CDR2 is FQNEAQ in the germline V gene (reference sequence). With 5 bases clipped from V and 3 bases from J, the junction kept 4 bases outside the gene matches. This CDR3 is built from 14 residues. CDR3 bases: TGTGCCAGCAGCCTACAGGGGTATGGAAACACCATATATTTT. Its protein is CASSLQGYGNTIYF.

The rearrangement joins TRBV19 to TRBJ1-1; D unresolved. Trimming took off 5 bases at V and 5 bases at J, with 15 bases between the two ends. CDR3 size: 14 residues. Germline V gene lookup returns CDR1 LNHDA and CDR2 SQIVND (reference sequence). CDR3 nucleotide sequence: TGTGCCAGTAGTTCCACCCCCGGGGTAACTGAAGCTTTCTTT. It codes for CASSSTPGVTEAFF.

The V and J genes are TRBV11-2 and TRBJ1-1; 9 positions agree with TRBD1. This CDR3 region has 14 residues. Germline V lookup: CDR1 SGHAT, CDR2 FQNNGV. V was pared by 5 bases and J by 2 bases, with 3 bases of the junction left unmatched. The CDR3 DNA is TGTGCCAGCAGCCTACAGGGGGCCAACACTGAAGCTTTCTTT. As protein: CASSLQGANTEAFF. Full variable domain (remainder filled in from reference TRBV11-2 and TRBJ1-1): EAGVAQSPRYKIIEKRQSVAFWCNPISGHATLYWYQQILGQGPKLLIQFQNNGVVDDSQLPKDRFSAERLKGVDSTLKIQPAKLEDSAVYLCASSLQGANTEAFFGQGTRLTVV.

The chain links TRBV6-5 to TRBJ1-5; D is perhaps TRBD1 (6 bases). V gave up 5 bases and J gave up 5 bases, with 13 bases separating them. Germline loops: CDR1 MNHEY, CDR2 SVGAGI. The CDR3 sequence is 14 residues long. The CDR3 DNA reads TGTGCCAGCAGTCCTGACAGGACCCATCAGCCCCAGCATTTT. Translating gives CASSPDRTHQPQHF.

Points on this clone: Its ends do not fully match the called genes, so a read error is possible. The chain is built from TRBV7-7 and TRBJ2-1, with 14 bases that match TRBD2. The CDR3 is 15 amino acids. Germline V gene data show CDR1 as SSHAT and CDR2 as FNYEAQ (reference sequence). The CDR3 DNA sequence: TGTGCTAGCAGCTCGGGACTAGCGGGAGTTGGCGAGCAGTTCTTC. Residues: CASSSGLAGVGEQFF. Looking up the rest from reference TRBV7-7 and TRBJ2-1 gives the full variable domain: GAGVSQSPRYKVTKRGQDVTLRCDPISSHATLYWYQQALGQGPEFLTYFNYEAQPDKSGLPSDRFSAERPEGSISTLTIQRTEQRDSAMYRCASSSGLAGVGEQFFGPGTRLTVL.

This chain links TRBV28 with TRBJ1-1, with 8 bases lining up with TRBD1. The CDR3 is 14 residues long. Losses at the gene ends were 4 bases for V and 4 bases for J; bases not matched to a gene: 5. The V gene's germline CDR1 is MDHEN and CDR2 SYDVKM. The CDR3 reads CASSSRQGFTEAFF. The CDR3 nucleotides read TGTGCCAGCAGTTCGCGACAGGGGTTCACTGAAGCTTTCTTT.

This clone was seen a single time. This chain joins TRBV7-8 and TRBJ2-3; 13 nucleotides align to TRBD2. This CDR3 is 18 amino acids long. Trimming cost V 5 bases and J 0 bases; bases outside gene matches: 8. CDR1 is SGHVS, CDR2 FQNEAQ, per germline. As DNA, the CDR3 is TGTGCCAGCAGCGGGGGGACTAGCGGGGTTCCTAGCACAGATACGCAGTATTTT. This sequence encodes CASSGGTSGVPSTDTQYF.

The V gene is TRBV5-4, the J gene TRBJ1-1; 8 bases line up with TRBD1. The CDR3 sequence is 15 residues long. J was trimmed by 5 bases and V by 2 bases; bases with no gene match: 8. The V gene's germline CDR1 is SGHNT and CDR2 YYREEE (reference sequence). Here the CDR3 DNA reads TGTGCCAGCAGCTTAATCAGGGGGCGAAATACTGAAGCTTTCTTT. Translation gives CASSLIRGRNTEAFF.

This clone appeared once. The V call is TRBV12-3 or TRBV12-4, the J call TRBJ1-2; no reliable D call. V was cut by 5 bases and J by 1 base, with 8 bases left in between. The CDR3 length is 13 residues. For the CDR3, the DNA is TGTGCCAGCAGTCAGACTGATAACTATGGCTACACCTTC. It encodes CASSQTDNYGYTF.

The chain uses TRBV28 and TRBJ1-5; unclear D gene. Germline values: CDR1 MDHEN, CDR2 SYDVKM. The CDR3 totals 15 residues. V was clipped by 8 bases and J by 1 base, with 15 bases between them. CDR3 in DNA: TGTGCCAGCCGGGCTCCGGGATTAAGCAATCAGCCCCAGCATTTT. This codes for CASRAPGLSNQPQHF.